This is a list of T cell receptor beta chains from one sample in a study of molecular identifiers for immune sequencing clone quantification. One entry per CDR3 protein results from TCRdb running MiXCR on the PCR reads. Seen here are under 800,000 distinct CDR3 sequences, about 25% observed once, and the top ten hold 0.78%. Sequencing was carried out using naive CD8+ T cells from blood, with Jurkat cell RNA spiked in. These receptor sequences come from a human donor in good health. Some libraries in this study had Jurkat cell RNA spiked in. The CDR3 runs from the conserved cysteine through the conserved F or W. The order of the fields is V gene, clone size, D gene, J gene, CDR3 protein, CDR3 DNA. A D gene is named only where the DNA matches it firmly. Part of the rows lack a size; the others show once, few, many or a class for expanded clones.

TRBV9	NA	TRBD2	TRBJ2-5	CASSADGTSGGGSQETQYF	TGTGCCAGCAGCGCCGACGGGACTAGCGGGGGAGGAAGCCAAGAGACCCAGTACTTC
TRBV4-1	many	NA	TRBJ2-7	CASSPGSEQYF	TGCGCCAGCAGCCCAGGATCGGAGCAGTACTTC
TRBV9	few	TRBD1	TRBJ2-7	CASSGRDRGSYEQYF	TGTGCCAGCAGCGGCAGGGACAGGGGATCCTACGAGCAGTACTTC
TRBV5-6	many	NA	TRBJ2-3	CASSPASSPPDTQYF	TGTGCCAGCAGCCCGGCTAGTTCCCCCCCAGATACGCAGTATTTT
TRBV7-9	NA	NA	TRBJ1-4	CASSSYRDASEKLFF	TGTGCCAGCAGCTCCTACAGGGACGCAAGTGAAAAACTGTTTTTT
TRBV4-3	many	NA	TRBJ1-1	CASSQDPRNTEAFF	TGCGCCAGCAGCCAAGATCCCAGGAACACTGAAGCTTTCTTT
TRBV4-3	NA	TRBD1	TRBJ2-3	CASSPEDRGDTDTQYF	TGCGCCAGCAGCCCAGAAGACAGGGGGGACACAGATACGCAGTATTTT
TRBV19	few	NA	TRBJ1-5	CASSYNSNQPQHF	TGTGCCAGTAGTTATAATAGCAATCAGCCCCAGCATTTT
TRBV18	NA	NA	TRBJ2-3	CASSPDQRGRVPDTQYF	TGTGCCAGCTCACCAGATCAACGGGGAAGGGTCCCAGATACGCAGTATTTT
TRBV20-1	NA	NA	TRBJ2-1	CSARDFVSDEQFF	TGCAGTGCTAGAGACTTCGTCTCGGACGAGCAGTTCTTC
TRBV30	few	NA	TRBJ2-1	CAFTRGSSYNEQFF	TGTGCCTTCACGAGGGGAAGCTCCTACAATGAGCAGTTCTTC
TRBV27	NA	TRBD2	TRBJ2-5	CASSPATGGETQYF	TGTGCCAGCAGTCCCGCGACGGGAGGGGAGACCCAGTACTTC
TRBV27	few	NA	TRBJ1-1	CASSNMLGHRDTEAFF	TGTGCCAGCAGCAACATGTTGGGACACCGGGACACTGAAGCTTTCTTT
TRBV6-5	NA	TRBD1	TRBJ2-1	CASSYGQGAIEQFF	TGTGCCAGCAGTTACGGCCAGGGGGCTATTGAGCAGTTCTTC
TRBV7-9	NA	NA	TRBJ2-1	CASSTPGTNYNEQFF	TGTGCCAGCAGCACCCCCGGGACCAACTACAATGAGCAGTTCTTC
TRBV19	NA	NA	TRBJ1-6	CASSSGEAYNSPLHF	TGTGCCAGTAGTTCAGGAGAGGCCTATAATTCACCCCTCCACTTT
TRBV29-1	many	NA	TRBJ1-1	CSVDLAYEAFF	TGCAGCGTTGATTTGGCCTATGAAGCTTTCTTT
TRBV27	NA	NA	TRBJ2-5	CASSLSASPQETQYF	TGTGCCAGCAGTTTATCGGCCAGCCCACAAGAGACCCAGTACTTC
TRBV6-8	few	NA	TRBJ2-1	CASSYGRSINNEQFF	TGTGCCAGCAGTTATGGGAGGAGCATTAACAATGAGCAGTTCTTC
TRBV19	few	NA	TRBJ1-2	CASSMVSDGYTF	TGTGCCAGTAGTATGGTCTCAGATGGCTACACCTTC
TRBV19	few	NA	TRBJ2-7	CASSMRNAYEQYF	TGTGCCAGTAGTATGAGGAACGCCTACGAGCAGTACTTC
TRBV4-3	few	TRBD1	TRBJ1-2	CASSQDRDSSNYGYTF	TGCGCCAGCAGCCAGGACCGGGACAGCAGTAACTATGGCTACACCTTC
TRBV7-9	many	TRBD1	TRBJ1-1	CASSLQGATEAFF	TGTGCCAGCAGCTTACAGGGGGCGACGGAAGCTTTCTTT
TRBV7-2	many	NA	TRBJ1-1	CASSPAGGEGTEAFF	TGTGCCAGCAGCCCCGCGGGGGGAGAAGGCACTGAAGCTTTCTTT
TRBV6-2/TRBV6-3	few	NA	TRBJ2-7	CASSWDFYYEQYF	TGTGCCAGCAGCTGGGACTTCTACTACGAGCAGTACTTC
TRBV6-6	many	TRBD2	TRBJ2-3	CASSPLAGGADTQYF	TGTGCCAGCAGTCCACTAGCGGGAGGGGCAGATACGCAGTATTTT
TRBV29-1	many	TRBD2	TRBJ2-3	CSVEGSGSVYTQYF	TGCAGCGTTGAAGGTAGCGGGAGTGTATATACGCAGTATTTT
TRBV12-3/TRBV12-4	NA	NA	TRBJ2-1	CASSPSRTSDNNEQFF	TGTGCCAGCAGTCCTTCGAGGACATCCGATAACAATGAGCAGTTCTTC
TRBV29-1	few	NA	TRBJ2-1	CSGASNEQFF	TGCAGCGGGGCTAGCAATGAGCAGTTCTTC
TRBV15	many	NA	TRBJ2-7	CATSSDRDYEQYF	TGTGCCACCAGCAGCGACCGGGATTACGAGCAGTACTTC
TRBV12-3/TRBV12-4	many	NA	TRBJ2-1	CASSLRDSTYNEQFF	TGTGCCAGCAGTTTAAGGGACTCTACCTACAATGAGCAGTTCTTC
TRBV3-1	NA	NA	TRBJ1-2	CASSQAVTGYGYTF	TGTGCCAGCAGCCAAGCAGTGACGGGCTATGGCTACACCTTC
TRBV12-3/TRBV12-4	NA	TRBD1	TRBJ1-3	CASSARTGGTGNTIYF	TGTGCCAGCAGTGCCCGGACAGGGGGCACTGGAAACACCATATATTTT
TRBV7-9	NA	NA	TRBJ2-7	CASSLLRYEQYF	TGTGCCAGCAGCTTACTCCGCTACGAGCAGTACTTC
TRBV19	NA	TRBD1	TRBJ1-1	CASSLDRGQDTEAFF	TGTGCCAGTAGCCTTGACAGGGGGCAAGACACTGAAGCTTTCTTT
TRBV27	many	NA	TRBJ1-1	CASALRDVNTEAFF	TGTGCCAGTGCGCTCAGGGACGTGAACACTGAAGCTTTCTTT
TRBV6-5	NA	NA	TRBJ2-3	CASSFTSTDTRYF	TGTGCCAGCAGTTTCACAAGCACAGATACGCGGTATTTT
TRBV30	many	NA	TRBJ1-1	CACYGQTVNTEAFF	TGTGCCTGTTACGGCCAGACAGTGAACACTGAAGCTTTCTTT
TRBV12-3/TRBV12-4	few	NA	TRBJ2-7	CASSLQVSEQYF	TGTGCCAGCAGTCTACAGGTCTCCGAGCAGTACTTC
TRBV2	many	TRBD2	TRBJ2-3	CASSAGTAGGTDTQYF	TGTGCCAGCAGTGCTGGTACAGCGGGGGGCACAGATACGCAGTATTTT
TRBV27	few	NA	TRBJ2-7	CASSLSAGWYEQYF	TGTGCCAGCAGTTTATCGGCAGGGTGGTACGAGCAGTACTTC
TRBV6-5	NA	NA	TRBJ1-1	CASSPTGADAFF	TGTGCCAGCAGTCCCACGGGCGCTGATGCTTTCTTT
TRBV7-3	NA	NA	TRBJ2-1	CASSSPLLEDEQFF	TGTGCCAGCAGCTCTCCTTTGCTGGAGGATGAGCAGTTCTTC
TRBV29-1	many	NA	TRBJ2-7	CSVAADGNEQYF	TGCAGCGTTGCGGCAGACGGAAACGAGCAGTACTTC
TRBV4-1	NA	NA	TRBJ2-7	CASSQVPGLYSYELYF	TGCGCCAGCAGCCAAGTTCCAGGCCTTTACTCCTACGAGCTGTACTTC
TRBV13	NA	TRBD1	TRBJ2-3	CASSPRDSSRASTDTQYF	TGTGCCAGCAGCCCACGGGACAGCTCGAGGGCTAGCACAGATACGCAGTATTTT
TRBV25-1	few	NA	TRBJ1-5	CASSEVGAGQPQHF	TGTGCCAGCAGTGAAGTGGGGGCGGGTCAGCCCCAGCATTTT
TRBV6-1	NA	NA	TRBJ2-5	CAVRTGDTGTKRKETQYF	TGTGCCGTACGAACAGGCGACACCGGGACGAAAAGGAAGGAGACCCAGTACTTC
TRBV27	few	TRBD1	TRBJ1-4	CASRATGTGGLNEKLFF	TGTGCCAGCAGGGCGACAGGGACGGGGGGCCTAAATGAAAAACTGTTTTTT
TRBV4-3	many	NA	TRBJ1-4	CASSQLYRGGNEKLFF	TGCGCCAGCAGCCAACTTTATAGGGGGGGAAATGAAAAACTGTTTTTT
TRBV2	few	NA	TRBJ2-7	CASSEGQSYEQYF	TGTGCCAGCAGTGAAGGACAGAGCTACGAGCAGTACTTC
TRBV7-2	few	TRBD1	TRBJ2-7	CASSPGTGTYQQYF	TGTGCCAGCAGTCCCGGGACAGGTACCTACCAGCAGTACTTC
TRBV27	few	TRBD1	TRBJ1-5	CAGSPGTARNQPQHF	TGTGCCGGCAGTCCCGGGACAGCGCGCAATCAGCCCCAGCATTTT
TRBV19	few	NA	TRBJ2-7	CASSYLGPTYEQYF	TGTGCCAGTAGTTATTTGGGGCCGACCTACGAGCAGTACTTC
TRBV7-9	NA	NA	TRBJ2-1	CASSSAQGRRTYEQFF	TGTGCCAGCAGCTCGGCCCAGGGAAGGAGGACCTATGAGCAGTTCTTC
TRBV6-6	many	TRBD1	TRBJ2-7	CASSNLDRGPEEQYF	TGTGCCAGCAGTAACCTGGACAGGGGGCCGGAGGAGCAGTACTTC
TRBV11-2	NA	NA	TRBJ1-1	CASSLDRVGTGMNTEAFF	TGTGCCAGCAGCTTAGATAGGGTAGGAACAGGGATGAACACTGAAGCTTTCTTT
TRBV6-2/TRBV6-3	NA	NA	TRBJ2-5	CAGSELALEETQYF	TGTGCCGGCAGTGAACTAGCTCTTGAGGAGACCCAGTACTTC